A selection of T cell receptor beta chains follows, all from one sample in a study of vaccination and CD4 T cells after COVID-19. These TCRs are of unknown antigen specificity. One entry per CDR3 protein, called by TCRdb with MiXCR from the PCR reads. Of about 23,000 distinct CDR3 sequences in the sample, roughly two fifths are singletons; the top ten hold 4% to 5%. The material was CD4+ T cells from blood, cultured in vitro, obtained about 7 months after SARS-CoV-2 vaccination. The source is a human donor who had recovered from COVID-19. Both conserved end residues are part of each CDR3. The D gene is left open where the match is weak. Where a row states a size, it is once, few, many or the class of an expanded clone; other rows omit it.

j_call,clone_size,d_call,v_call,cdr3_aa,cdr3_nt
TRBJ2-7,-,TRBD1,TRBV18,CASSPSGQGLDYEQYF,TGTGCCAGCTCACCGTCTGGACAGGGCCTCGACTACGAGCAGTACTTC
TRBJ2-7,few,TRBD1,TRBV7-9,CASSFPGGEQYF,TGTGCCAGCAGCTTCCCAGGGGGAGAGCAGTACTTC
TRBJ1-5,-,-,TRBV28,CASSPSRGASRAQHF,TGTGCCAGCAGTCCATCTAGGGGGGCCTCCAGGGCCCAGCATTTT
TRBJ2-5,-,TRBD2,TRBV20-1,CSLIAGGPDETQYF,TGCAGTCTAATAGCGGGAGGGCCAGACGAGACCCAGTACTTC
TRBJ2-7,-,TRBD2,TRBV20-1,CSARVGTSGYYEQYF,TGCAGTGCTAGAGTCGGGACTAGCGGGTACTACGAGCAGTACTTC
TRBJ2-3,-,TRBD2,TRBV7-9,CASSPQGLAGGYPSTDTQYF,TGTGCCAGCAGCCCCCAGGGACTAGCGGGAGGCTACCCTAGCACAGATACGCAGTATTTT
TRBJ2-5,-,-,TRBV28,CASSFLTDQETQYF,TGTGCCAGCAGTTTTCTCACAGATCAAGAGACCCAGTACTTC
TRBJ2-3,medium-sized,-,TRBV20-1,CSASRGTTDTQYF,TGCAGTGCTAGCCGCGGGACCACAGATACGCAGTATTTT
TRBJ2-5,-,-,TRBV6-1,CARGEGVQETQYF,TGTGCCAGGGGGGAGGGGGTGCAAGAGACCCAGTACTTC
TRBJ2-5,few,-,TRBV2,CASSESLRVTQYF,TGTGCCAGCAGTGAGTCTCTGCGAGTGACCCAGTACTTC
TRBJ1-5,-,-,TRBV20-1,CSAREGRLSGNQPQHF,TGCAGTGCTAGAGAAGGACGCCTCTCCGGAAATCAGCCCCAGCATTTT
TRBJ2-6,once,-,TRBV20-1,CSARATDFSGANVLTF,TGCAGTGCTAGAGCTACGGATTTCTCTGGGGCCAACGTCCTGACTTTC
TRBJ2-1,few,-,TRBV7-3,CASSLNLANEQFF,TGTGCCAGCAGCTTAAACCTAGCCAATGAGCAGTTCTTC
TRBJ2-3,few,TRBD1,TRBV15,CATSQGQGGDTQYF,TGTGCCACCAGCCAGGGACAGGGGGGAGATACGCAGTATTTT
TRBJ2-5,few,-,TRBV5-1,CASSLGQGTQYF,TGCGCCAGCAGCTTGGGGCAGGGGACCCAGTACTTC
TRBJ2-1,few,-,TRBV10-3,CAISGLPLSSNEQFF,TGTGCCATCAGCGGACTTCCCCTATCTTCCAATGAGCAGTTCTTC
TRBJ2-5,-,TRBD2,TRBV15,CATSRDAGVQETQYF,TGTGCCACCAGCAGAGATGCGGGAGTCCAAGAGACCCAGTACTTC
TRBJ1-1,few,-,TRBV20-1,CSARNTEAFF,TGCAGTGCTAGGAACACTGAAGCTTTCTTT
TRBJ1-5,-,TRBD1,TRBV7-8,CASSLGQGHQPQHF,TGTGCCAGCAGCTTGGGACAGGGTCACCAGCCCCAGCATTTT
TRBJ2-7,-,-,TRBV6-5,CASSYSRWSYEQYF,TGTGCCAGCAGTTACTCCCGTTGGAGCTACGAGCAGTACTTC
TRBJ2-7,few,TRBD2,TRBV20-1,CSARSGRISYEQYF,TGCAGTGCTAGGAGCGGGAGGATCTCCTACGAGCAGTACTTC
TRBJ2-1,-,TRBD1,TRBV10-3,CAISGTGAYNEQFF,TGTGCCATCAGCGGGACAGGGGCCTACAATGAGCAGTTCTTC
TRBJ1-2,-,TRBD1,TRBV10-2,CASRDRAAGYTF,TGCGCCAGCAGGGACAGGGCGGCTGGCTACACCTTC
TRBJ2-3,few,TRBD2,TRBV7-2,CASSLVAGVKDTQYF,TGTGCCAGCAGCTTAGTAGCGGGGGTTAAAGATACGCAGTATTTT
TRBJ2-7,-,TRBD2,TRBV7-6,CASSSGTSGADEQYF,TGTGCCAGCAGCTCAGGGACTAGCGGTGCTGACGAGCAGTACTTC
TRBJ2-5,-,-,TRBV20-1,CSAQSGAPGTQYF,TGCAGTGCCCAATCGGGGGCCCCAGGGACCCAGTACTTC
TRBJ2-5,-,-,TRBV18,CASSPSQETQYF,TGTGCCAGCTCACCTTCCCAAGAGACCCAGTACTTC
TRBJ2-1,-,TRBD2,TRBV20-1,CSASHGLAEFYNEQFF,TGCAGTGCTAGCCACGGACTAGCGGAGTTCTACAATGAGCAGTTCTTC
TRBJ2-2,-,-,TRBV20-1,CSAREPRDRRREGPGELFF,TGCAGTGCTAGAGAACCCCGGGACAGGCGGCGGGAGGGCCCCGGGGAGCTGTTTTTT
TRBJ2-1,few,TRBD2,TRBV20-1,CSARDVYGGGLLDEQFF,TGCAGTGCTAGAGATGTCTATGGGGGAGGGTTATTAGATGAGCAGTTCTTC
TRBJ2-2,few,-,TRBV6-4,CASKAQAGPAGELFF,TGTGCCAGCAAGGCCCAAGCGGGTCCTGCCGGGGAGCTGTTTTTT
TRBJ2-5,once,TRBD1,TRBV2,CASSRDRGETQYF,TGTGCCAGCTCGCGGGACAGGGGTGAGACCCAGTACTTC
TRBJ1-1,-,-,TRBV6-2/TRBV6-3,CASSSPGNTEAFF,TGTGCCAGCAGTTCCCCAGGGAACACTGAAGCTTTCTTT
TRBJ2-7,-,-,TRBV10-1,CASSESKSAGGEQYF,TGCGCCAGCAGTGAGTCGAAATCGGCTGGGGGGGAGCAGTACTTC
TRBJ2-7,few,-,TRBV7-2,CASSTHRDSAYEQYF,TGTGCCAGCAGCACACACAGGGACTCGGCCTACGAGCAGTACTTC
TRBJ2-1,-,TRBD2,TRBV27,CASSSPGLAGDWFF,TGTGCCAGCAGTTCCCCGGGACTAGCGGGAGATTGGTTCTTC
TRBJ2-5,few,-,TRBV28,CASLDRTEETQYF,TGTGCCAGCCTAGACAGGACAGAAGAGACCCAGTACTTC
TRBJ1-1,few,TRBD1,TRBV20-1,CSARGITGGAGSFTEAFF,TGCAGTGCTAGAGGGATCACAGGGGGCGCAGGGTCTTTCACTGAAGCTTTCTTT
TRBJ2-7,-,-,TRBV19,CASSIAPGPYEQYF,TGTGCCAGTAGTATCGCCCCCGGTCCCTACGAGCAGTACTTC
TRBJ1-5,-,-,TRBV6-1,CASSRNSNQPQHF,TGTGCCAGCAGTCGTAATAGCAATCAGCCCCAGCATTTT
TRBJ2-4,-,TRBD2,TRBV20-1,CSARWEGMNIQYF,TGCAGTGCTAGATGGGAGGGTATGAACATTCAGTACTTC
TRBJ1-1,few,-,TRBV6-1,CASSAQRLNTEAFF,TGTGCCAGCAGCGCACAACGTCTGAACACTGAAGCTTTCTTT
TRBJ2-7,-,TRBD1,TRBV20-1,CSATSGGIYEQYF,TGCAGTGCTACCTCAGGGGGCATCTACGAGCAGTACTTC
TRBJ1-5,-,-,TRBV7-2,CASSPVHNQPQHF,TGTGCCAGCAGCCCCGTCCACAATCAGCCCCAGCATTTT
TRBJ2-5,once,-,TRBV6-2/TRBV6-3,CASSQPWETQYF,TGTGCCAGCAGTCAGCCCTGGGAGACCCAGTACTTC
TRBJ1-3,-,-,TRBV20-1,CSANRGTSGNTIYF,TGCAGTGCTAACCGAGGGACCTCTGGAAACACCATATATTTT
TRBJ2-5,few,-,TRBV7-9,CASSFSSEETQYF,TGTGCCAGCAGCTTTTCTAGCGAAGAGACCCAGTACTTC
TRBJ1-4,-,-,TRBV28,CASSYQLGGEKLFF,TGTGCCAGCAGCTACCAGCTAGGGGGGGAAAAACTGTTTTTT
TRBJ2-3,few,TRBD1,TRBV6-4,CASSDGAGGTDTQYF,TGTGCCAGCAGTGACGGGGCAGGGGGAACAGATACGCAGTATTTT